This TCR beta chain was recovered during a study of blood T cell repertoires in COVID-19 (dated by TCRdb to the early 2020s). In the study overall: Samples covering the acute and convalescent phases of COVID-19 were provided by collaborators in the United States, Italy and Spain. The material from the prospective study consisted of cDNA or gDNA derived from T cells, B-cell-depleted T cells, or PBMCs. A de-identified subject ID, COVID-19 status, age in years and sex were almost always included in the sample metadata. Where HLA class I and class II types were available, the types were taken from metadata supplied by the sample provider, not from assay-based typing. Samples came from the ongoing ImmuneRACE study (first 160 participants) plus 1,254 subjects from 6 global collaborators. Deeply sampled blood TCRbeta repertoires from subjects exposed to, actively infected with, or recovered from COVID-19 were included in the dataset. The repertoires were released in a freely available public database intended as a resource for research on the immune response to SARS-CoV-2.

A remark on this clone: Its antigen is unknown. Base qualities are not provided; no much larger clone lies one nucleotide away.

The immunoSEQ Assay, a bias-controlled multiplex PCR, was used to amplify TCRbeta CDR3 regions from genomic DNA. As for the original processing: Within the assay, amplification of reference gene primers was used to estimate how many nucleated cells each sample contained. Sequence reads were collapsed and filtered to measure the absolute abundance of every unique TCRbeta CDR3 rearrangement. For each sample, productive Simpson clonality was calculated as the square root of Simpson's diversity index across productive rearrangements. TCRdb stores this immuneACCESS table with in-frame sequences only. Part of the clones is absent; in the studies checked, under half of the shortfall reflects unresolved V genes, and no reason is known for the rest. The DNA was the basis for D and trimming; V, J and clone size are from that table. For this sample the table gives 250,000 or so clones, of which roughly nine tenths were detected only once. The top ten hold roughly 3% of the sample.

The CDR1 and CDR2 encoded by the germline V gene are SGHRS and YFSETQ. Relative to germline, V is 2 bases shorter and J is 5 bases shorter, with 11 bases between their ends. The CDR3 measures 13 amino acids from cysteine to phenylalanine. The sequence is cut down to CDR3 DNA, 39 bases in frame from base 1. Collaborating institutions collected whole blood in K2EDTA tubes following their own protocols. For TCRbeta analysis, collaborators shipped samples in one of three forms: frozen whole blood, isolated PBMCs, or DNA extracted from either of those sample types. The paper's findings and limits, for the study overall: Clinical and demographic metadata were provided uncurated, with the amount varying by source and participant.

The clonotype comes from a young man with active or convalescent COVID-19. Recombination linked TRBV5-1 to TRBJ2-7; the D gene cannot be named for sure. Sample: peripheral blood. This receptor carries the CDR3 CASSLSQDHEQYF. The sequence in DNA is TGCGCCAGCAGCTTATCTCAGGATCACGAGCAGTACTTC.